This entry concerns a single TCR beta chain. Its antigen is still unknown. Only in-frame clones appear in the TCRdb table, and some are missing; sequencing was by immunoSEQ multiplex PCR. Altogether 55,000 to 65,000 clones are present, approximately 80% being singletons, with the ten largest covering roughly 4.9%. The germline V gene encodes CDR1 LGHDT and CDR2 YNNKEL (reference sequence). The CDR3 consists of 15 residues. Deletions cut 0 bases from V and 6 bases from J, with 12 bases between. This entry belongs to a study of T cell responses to AZD1222 COVID-19 vaccine. Study results and caveats: Of spike-specific TCRs, nearly half reportedly target regions left unmutated in variants. Among vaccine-associated CD4 TCRs, coverage spanned spike, with dominance at 160-218 and 743-854. Donors were largely white British and mainly female; clonal diversity was possibly underestimated.

This chain connects TRBV3-1 (or the pseudogene TRBV3-2) to TRBJ1-3; D unresolved. This receptor was obtained from an adult who received the AZD1222 COVID-19 vaccine. This specimen was peripheral blood, taken 28 days after the second AZD1222 dose. CDR3 DNA: TGTGCCAGCAGCCAAGACCTCAATAAGGCAAACACCATATATTTT. Residues: CASSQDLNKANTIYF.